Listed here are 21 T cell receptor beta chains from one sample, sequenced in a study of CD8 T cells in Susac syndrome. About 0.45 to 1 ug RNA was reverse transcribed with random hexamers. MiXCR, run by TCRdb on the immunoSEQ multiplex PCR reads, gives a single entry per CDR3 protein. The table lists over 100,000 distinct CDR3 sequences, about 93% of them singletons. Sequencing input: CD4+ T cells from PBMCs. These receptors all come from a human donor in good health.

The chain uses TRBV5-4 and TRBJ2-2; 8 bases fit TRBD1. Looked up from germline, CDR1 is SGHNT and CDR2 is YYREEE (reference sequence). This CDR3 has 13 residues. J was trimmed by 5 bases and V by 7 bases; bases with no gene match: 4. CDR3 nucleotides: TGTGCCAGCGCGGACAGGGCAACCGGGGAGCTGTTTTTT. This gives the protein CASADRATGELFF.

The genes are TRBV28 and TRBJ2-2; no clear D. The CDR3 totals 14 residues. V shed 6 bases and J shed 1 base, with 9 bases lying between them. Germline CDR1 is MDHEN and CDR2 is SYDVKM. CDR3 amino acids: CASSWTRNTGELFF. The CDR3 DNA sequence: TGTGCCAGCAGCTGGACGAGGAACACCGGGGAGCTGTTTTTT.

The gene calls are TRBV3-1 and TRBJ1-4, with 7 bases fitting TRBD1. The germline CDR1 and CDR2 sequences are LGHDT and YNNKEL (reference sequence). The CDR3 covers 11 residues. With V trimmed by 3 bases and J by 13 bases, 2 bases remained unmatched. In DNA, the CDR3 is TGTGCCAGCAGCCACGGACAGGTACTGTTTTTT. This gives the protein CASSHGQVLFF.

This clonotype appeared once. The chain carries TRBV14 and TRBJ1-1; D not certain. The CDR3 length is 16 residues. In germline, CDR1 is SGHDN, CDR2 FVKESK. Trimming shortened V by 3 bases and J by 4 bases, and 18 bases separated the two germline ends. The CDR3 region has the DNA TGTGCCAGCAGCCAGGTTTCGCACATCATTTTCACTGAAGCTTTCTTT. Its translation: CASSQVSHIIFTEAFF.

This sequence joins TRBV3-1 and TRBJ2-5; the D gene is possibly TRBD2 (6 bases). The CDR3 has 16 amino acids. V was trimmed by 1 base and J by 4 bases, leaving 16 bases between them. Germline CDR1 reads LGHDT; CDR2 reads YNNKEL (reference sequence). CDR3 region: CASSQAVGLTGETQYF. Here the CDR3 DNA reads TGTGCCAGCAGCCAAGCAGTCGGACTAACTGGAGAGACCCAGTACTTC.

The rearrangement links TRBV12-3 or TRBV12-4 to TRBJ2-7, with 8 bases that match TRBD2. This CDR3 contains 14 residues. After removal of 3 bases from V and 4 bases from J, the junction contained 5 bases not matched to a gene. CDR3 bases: TGTGCCAGCAGTTTCTCTAGCGGGCGTTACGAGCAGTACTTC. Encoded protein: CASSFSSGRYEQYF.

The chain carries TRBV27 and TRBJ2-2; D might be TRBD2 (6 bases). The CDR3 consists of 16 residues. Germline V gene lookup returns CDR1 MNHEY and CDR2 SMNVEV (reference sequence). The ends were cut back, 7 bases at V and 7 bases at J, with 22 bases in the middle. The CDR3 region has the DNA TGTGCCAGCACCTCGCACCGGGACTCCTTTGACGGGGAGCTGTTTTTT. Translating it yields CASTSHRDSFDGELFF.

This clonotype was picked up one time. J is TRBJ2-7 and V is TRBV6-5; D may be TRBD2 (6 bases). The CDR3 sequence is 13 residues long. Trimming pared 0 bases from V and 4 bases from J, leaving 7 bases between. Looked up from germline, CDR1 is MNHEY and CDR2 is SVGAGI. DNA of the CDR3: TGTGCCAGCAGTTACTCGGAGGGATACGAGCAGTACTTC. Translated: CASSYSEGYEQYF.

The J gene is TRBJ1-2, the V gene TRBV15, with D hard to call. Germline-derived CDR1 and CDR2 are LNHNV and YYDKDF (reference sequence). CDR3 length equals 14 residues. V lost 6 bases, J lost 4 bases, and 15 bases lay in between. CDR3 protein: CATRSGLNSYGYTF. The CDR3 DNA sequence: TGTGCCACCAGATCCGGGTTGAACAGCTATGGCTACACCTTC.

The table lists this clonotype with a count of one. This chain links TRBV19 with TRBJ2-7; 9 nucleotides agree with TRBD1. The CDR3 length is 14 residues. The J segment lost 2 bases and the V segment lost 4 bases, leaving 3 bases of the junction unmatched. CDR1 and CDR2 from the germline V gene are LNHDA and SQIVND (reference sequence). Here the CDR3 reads CASSTGQGPYEQYF. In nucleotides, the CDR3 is TGTGCCAGTAGTACCGGACAGGGGCCCTACGAGCAGTACTTC.

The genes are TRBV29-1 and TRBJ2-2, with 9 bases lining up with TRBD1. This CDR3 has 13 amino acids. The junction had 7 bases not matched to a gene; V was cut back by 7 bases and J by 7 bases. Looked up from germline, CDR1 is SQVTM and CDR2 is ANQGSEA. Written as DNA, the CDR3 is TGCAGCGGGTACAGGGGGCAGGGCGGGGAGCTGTTTTTT. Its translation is CSGYRGQGGELFF.

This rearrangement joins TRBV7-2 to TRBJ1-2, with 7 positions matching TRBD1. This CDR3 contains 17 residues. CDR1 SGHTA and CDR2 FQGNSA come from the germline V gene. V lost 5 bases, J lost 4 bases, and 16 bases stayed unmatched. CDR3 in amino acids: CASSNPRDRRQAYGYTF. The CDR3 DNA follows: TGTGCCAGCAGCAACCCGCGGGACAGACGACAGGCCTATGGCTACACCTTC.

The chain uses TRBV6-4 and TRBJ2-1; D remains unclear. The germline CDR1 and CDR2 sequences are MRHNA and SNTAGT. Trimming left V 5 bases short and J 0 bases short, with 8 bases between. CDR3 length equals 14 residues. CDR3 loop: CASSPESSYNEQFF. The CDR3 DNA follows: TGTGCCAGCAGTCCGGAAAGCTCCTACAATGAGCAGTTCTTC.

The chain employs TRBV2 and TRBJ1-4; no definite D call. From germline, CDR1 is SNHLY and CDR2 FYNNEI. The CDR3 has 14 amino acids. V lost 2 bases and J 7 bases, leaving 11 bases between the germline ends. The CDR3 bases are TGTGCCAGCAGTGAATCTGGCCCCGGTGAAAAACTGTTTTTT. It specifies CASSESGPGEKLFF.

The CDR3 region is CASSQDLEGGNIQYF. The CDR3 DNA is TGTGCCAGCAGCCAGGACCTTGAAGGGGGGAACATTCAGTACTTC. The chain is built from TRBV3-1 and TRBJ2-4; perhaps D is TRBD1 or TRBD2 (6 bases each). CDR3 length: 15 amino acids. CDR1 and CDR2 from the germline V gene are LGHDT and YNNKEL (reference sequence). Trimming removed 3 bases at V and 7 bases at J, with 16 bases between. The full variable domain, in which reference TRBV3-1 and TRBJ2-4 provide the parts outside the CDR3, is DTAVSQTPKYLVTQMGNDKSIKCEQNLGHDTMYWYKQDSKKFLKIMFSYNNKELIINETVPNRFSPKSPDKAHLNLHINSLELGDSAVYFCASSQDLEGGNIQYFGAGTRLSVL.

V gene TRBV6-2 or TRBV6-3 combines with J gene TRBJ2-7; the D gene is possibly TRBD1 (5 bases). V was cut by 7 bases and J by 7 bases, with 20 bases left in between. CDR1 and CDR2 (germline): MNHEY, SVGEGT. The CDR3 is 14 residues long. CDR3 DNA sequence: TGTGCCAGCATCCTCGATGGGGCAACGCGGGAGCAGTACTTC. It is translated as CASILDGATREQYF.

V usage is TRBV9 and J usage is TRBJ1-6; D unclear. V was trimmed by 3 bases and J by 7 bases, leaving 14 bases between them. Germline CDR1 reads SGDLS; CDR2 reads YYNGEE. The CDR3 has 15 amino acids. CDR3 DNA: TGTGCCAGCAGCGGCACGGGAGCAGTAAATTCACCCCTCCACTTT. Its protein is CASSGTGAVNSPLHF.

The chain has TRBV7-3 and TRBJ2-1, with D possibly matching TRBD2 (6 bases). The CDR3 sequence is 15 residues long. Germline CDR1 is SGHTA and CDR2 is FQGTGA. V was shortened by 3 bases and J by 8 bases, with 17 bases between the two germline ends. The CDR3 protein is CASSLGGDRAHEQFF. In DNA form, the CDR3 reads TGTGCCAGCAGCTTGGGCGGGGATAGGGCTCATGAGCAGTTCTTC.

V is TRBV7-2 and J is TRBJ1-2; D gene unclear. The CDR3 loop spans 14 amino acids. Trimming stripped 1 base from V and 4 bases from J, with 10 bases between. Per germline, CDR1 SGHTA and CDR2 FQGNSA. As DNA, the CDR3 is TGTGCCAGCAGCTTAGGTGGCACCACCTATGGCTACACCTTC. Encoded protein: CASSLGGTTYGYTF.

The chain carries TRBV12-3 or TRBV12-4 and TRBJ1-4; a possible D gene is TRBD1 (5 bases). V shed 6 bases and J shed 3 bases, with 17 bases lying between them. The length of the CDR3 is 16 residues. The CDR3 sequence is CASSPAMGPPNEKLFF. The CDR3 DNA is TGTGCCAGCAGCCCGGCCATGGGGCCGCCTAATGAAAAACTGTTTTTT.

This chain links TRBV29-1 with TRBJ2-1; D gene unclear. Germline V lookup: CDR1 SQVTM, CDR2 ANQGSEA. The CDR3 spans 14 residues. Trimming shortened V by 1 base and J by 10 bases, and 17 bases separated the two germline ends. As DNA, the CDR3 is TGCAGCGTTGAAGGAACCGGGTGGGGTATAGAGCAGTTCTTC. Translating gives CSVEGTGWGIEQFF.